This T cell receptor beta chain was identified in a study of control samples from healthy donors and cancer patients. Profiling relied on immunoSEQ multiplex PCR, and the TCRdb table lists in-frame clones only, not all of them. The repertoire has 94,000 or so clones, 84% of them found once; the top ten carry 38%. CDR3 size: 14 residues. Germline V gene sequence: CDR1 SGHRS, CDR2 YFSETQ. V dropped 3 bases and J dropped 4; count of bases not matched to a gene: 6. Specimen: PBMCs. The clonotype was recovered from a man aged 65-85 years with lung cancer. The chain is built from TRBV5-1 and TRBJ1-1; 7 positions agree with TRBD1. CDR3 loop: CASSSGDRVTEAFF. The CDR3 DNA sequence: TGCGCCAGCAGCTCGGGAGACAGGGTCACTGAAGCTTTCTTT.